What follows are 29 T cell receptor beta chains derived from one specimen sequenced in a study of blood T cell repertoires in COVID-19. Libraries were prepared by immunoSEQ multiplex PCR; TCRdb keeps only in-frame clonotypes and omits some of them. The sample has more than 250,000 clones, over 70% seen once. Sequences were obtained from peripheral blood. Receptors were obtained from a human donor in a cohort sampled during active COVID-19.

V gene TRBV6-5 combines with J gene TRBJ2-3, with D uncertain. Trimming left V 5 bases short and J 5 bases short, with 5 bases between. In germline, CDR1 is MNHEY, CDR2 SVGAGI. The CDR3 runs to 11 residues. The CDR3 sequence is CASSTVDTQYF. CDR3 DNA: TGTGCCAGCAGTACGGTAGATACGCAGTATTTT.

V usage is TRBV7-8 and J usage is TRBJ2-2, with 10 bases identical to TRBD2. From germline, CDR1 is SGHVS and CDR2 FQNEAQ. After removal of 6 bases from V and 6 bases from J, the junction contained 10 bases not matched to a gene. The CDR3 loop spans 16 amino acids. The CDR3 DNA sequence: TGTGCCAGCAGATCCCAGCGGGGGGGCGTCTCCGGGGAGCTGTTTTTT. It specifies CASRSQRGGVSGELFF.

The chain has TRBV5-1 and TRBJ2-1; 10 bases line up with TRBD2. Germline V gene lookup returns CDR1 SGHRS and CDR2 YFSETQ. The CDR3 totals 17 residues. Trimming cost V 4 bases and J 8 bases; bases outside gene matches: 15. CDR3 sequence reads: CASSPGASGGGSHEQFF. DNA of the CDR3: TGCGCCAGCAGCCCGGGGGCTAGCGGGGGTGGTAGCCATGAGCAGTTCTTC.

Only a few counts were recorded for this clone. V and J are TRBV7-2 and TRBJ1-2; TRBD1 matches at 9 bases. Per germline, CDR1 SGHTA and CDR2 FQGNSA. The J segment lost 8 bases and the V segment lost 5 bases, leaving 12 bases of the junction unmatched. The CDR3 length is 15 residues. This CDR3 reads CASSIRTGENLGYTF. The CDR3 DNA sequence: TGTGCCAGCAGCATAAGGACAGGGGAGAACTTGGGCTACACCTTC.

This clone appeared once. The chain combines TRBV12-3 or TRBV12-4 with TRBJ2-2; no reliable D call. The V end lost 8 bases, the J end lost 5 bases, and 6 bases lay between the germline ends. The CDR3 extends over 11 amino acids. CDR3 residues: CASSRTGELFF. CDR3 coding DNA: TGTGCCAGCTCTCGGACCGGGGAGCTGTTTTTT.

This chain links TRBV6-5 with TRBJ1-1; TRBD1 aligns across 7 bases. Germline loops: CDR1 MNHEY, CDR2 SVGAGI. The CDR3 is 14 residues long. V lost 6 bases to trimming and J lost 5 bases; unmatched junction nucleotides: 9. The CDR3: CASRRPDRDTEAFF. The CDR3, as DNA: TGTGCCAGCAGGAGACCAGACAGGGATACTGAAGCTTTCTTT.

The chain is built from TRBV28 and TRBJ2-2; TRBD2 agrees at 7 bases. V shed 3 bases, J shed 6 bases, and the junction held 1 base outside the gene matches. CDR3 size: 13 residues. Germline V CDR1 and CDR2: MDHEN, SYDVKM. CDR3 nucleotide sequence: TGTGCCAGCAGTTTGGGACTACCCGGGGAGCTGTTTTTT. It codes for CASSLGLPGELFF.

This chain uses TRBV4-2 with TRBJ1-4; a weak D match, TRBD1 (5 bases). CDR3 length: 13 residues. Germline CDR1 reads LGHNA; CDR2 reads YNFKEQ. Trimming left V 2 bases short and J 5 bases short, with 6 bases between. DNA for the CDR3: TGTGCCAGCAGCCAACAGGGCAATGAAAAACTGTTTTTT. This codes for CASSQQGNEKLFF.

V and J are TRBV7-9 and TRBJ2-7; tentative D call: TRBD2 (5 bases). The germline gives CDR1 SEHNR, CDR2 FQNEAQ (reference sequence). Trimming pared 5 bases from V and 6 bases from J, leaving 14 bases between. The CDR3 covers 13 residues. CDR3 sequence: CASSPDSFGEQYF. As DNA, the CDR3 is TGTGCCAGCAGCCCGGACTCCTTTGGCGAGCAGTACTTC.

The chain carries TRBV10-3 and TRBJ2-3; TRBD2 agrees at 13 bases. The trim removed 6 bases at V and 5 bases at J, leaving 5 bases unmatched. CDR3 length: 15 amino acids. Germline assignment: CDR1 ENHRY and CDR2 SYGVKD. This CDR3 is CAIRSGTSGEDTQYF. As DNA, the CDR3 is TGTGCCATCAGGTCGGGGACTAGCGGGGAAGATACGCAGTATTTT.

This clone appeared a single time. The gene calls are TRBV4-1 and TRBJ1-1, with 10 nucleotides matching TRBD1. The V gene end was trimmed by 1 base and the J gene end by 5 bases; junction bases not matched to a gene: 4. The germline CDR1 and CDR2 sequences are MGHRA and YSYEKL. The CDR3 has 15 amino acids. CDR3 DNA sequence: TGCGCCAGCAGCCAAGTCAAGGACAGGGGGACTGAAGCTTTCTTT. Translation: CASSQVKDRGTEAFF.

This clone was detected a few times. This chain links TRBV5-6 with TRBJ1-3; 10 bases agree with TRBD1. Germline assignment: CDR1 SGHDT and CDR2 YYEEEE. The CDR3 consists of 15 residues. V lost 5 bases and J lost 4; bases outside the gene matches: 6. The CDR3 nucleotides read TGTGCCAGCAGTGGGACAGGGGTGAGGGGAAACACCATATATTTT. Protein: CASSGTGVRGNTIYF. Using reference TRBV5-6 and TRBJ1-3 for the parts outside the CDR3, the full variable domain is DAGVTQSPTHLIKTRGQQVTLRCSPKSGHDTVSWYQQALGQGPQFIFQYYEEEERQRGNFPDRFSGHQFPNYSSELNVNALLLGDSALYLCASSGTGVRGNTIYFGEGSWLTVV.

This clone was counted once. J is TRBJ1-6 and V is TRBV4-1; D remains unclear. Trimming removed 1 base from V and 14 bases from J, with 9 bases in between. Looked up from germline, CDR1 is MGHRA and CDR2 is YSYEKL. The CDR3 covers 12 residues. Here the CDR3 DNA reads TGCGCCAGCAGCCAAGGAACCGCGGCCCTCCACTTT. The encoded protein is CASSQGTAALHF.

The chain combines TRBV5-1 with TRBJ1-1; a weak D match, TRBD1 (6 bases). Germline CDR1 SGHRS, CDR2 YFSETQ. Trimming left V 2 bases short and J 5 bases short, with 19 bases between. This CDR3 is built from 16 residues. In DNA, the CDR3 is TGCGCCAGCAGCTTAGATTTGCGGGGGGCGGTTACTGAAGCTTTCTTT. It specifies CASSLDLRGAVTEAFF.

The CDR3 nucleotides read TGCGCCAGCAGCTCGGGGTGGAATGAGCAGTTCTTC. Its protein is CASSSGWNEQFF. The chain links TRBV5-1 to TRBJ2-1; possibly TRBD2 for D (5 bases). Germline V gene sequence: CDR1 SGHRS, CDR2 YFSETQ. Trimming cost V 3 bases and J 7 bases, with 8 bases left between them. This CDR3 contains 12 residues. Using reference TRBV5-1 and TRBJ2-1 for the parts outside the CDR3, the full variable domain is KAGVTQTPRYLIKTRGQQVTLSCSPISGHRSVSWYQQTPGQGLQFLFEYFSETQRNKGNFPGRFSGRQFSNSRSEMNVSTLELGDSALYLCASSSGWNEQFFGPGTRLTVL.

J is TRBJ1-2 and V is TRBV7-2; a possible D gene is TRBD1 (6 bases). Trimming removed 5 bases from V and 5 bases from J, with 15 bases in between. CDR3 length equals 14 residues. Germline-derived CDR1 and CDR2 are SGHTA and FQGNSA. CDR3 region: CASSPIGTSYGYTF. The CDR3 DNA reads TGTGCCAGCAGCCCCATCGGGACATCGTATGGCTACACCTTC.

The chain is built from TRBV4-3 and TRBJ1-4; TRBD1 might be the D (6 bases). Germline lookup yields CDR1 LGHNA and CDR2 YSLEER. The CDR3 has 15 residues. Trimming pared 0 bases from V and 1 base from J, leaving 6 bases between. The CDR3 region is CASSQEGGTNEKLFF. CDR3 coding DNA: TGCGCCAGCAGCCAAGAAGGGGGAACTAATGAAAAACTGTTTTTT.

In this sample, this clone turned up many times. This sequence joins TRBV28 and TRBJ2-2; 7 positions agree with TRBD2. The CDR3 length is 13 residues. Looked up from germline, CDR1 is MDHEN and CDR2 is SYDVKM. J gave up 6 bases and V 10 bases, and 8 bases lay outside the gene matches. CDR3 sequence reads: CATRLAKPGELFF. The CDR3 bases are TGTGCCACCCGACTAGCAAAGCCCGGGGAGCTGTTTTTT.

The V gene is TRBV6-5, the J gene TRBJ2-7, with D tentatively TRBD2 (7 bases). The V end lost 6 bases, the J end lost 3 bases, and 18 bases lay between the germline ends. The CDR3 has 15 amino acids. Germline CDR1 is MNHEY and CDR2 is SVGAGI. CDR3 sequence (DNA): TGTGCCAGCAGGGGGGGGCCAGAGCGAGTCTACGAGCAGTACTTC. Its protein is CASRGGPERVYEQYF.

The chain couples TRBV10-3 to TRBJ1-2, with D tentatively TRBD1 (6 bases). The ends were cut back, 2 bases at V and 8 bases at J, with 18 bases in the middle. The CDR3 runs 15 residues. Germline V gene data show CDR1 as ENHRY and CDR2 as SYGVKD. The DNA for the CDR3 is TGTGCCATCAGTGAGGTGGGACACCCAGAAATGGGCTACACCTTC. Its translation is CAISEVGHPEMGYTF.

This chain links TRBV9 with TRBJ2-1; TRBD1 matches 8 bases. The CDR3 is made up of 13 amino acids. J was trimmed by 8 bases and V by 1 base; bases with no gene match: 2. Germline CDR1 is SGDLS and CDR2 is YYNGEE. CDR3 nucleotide sequence: TGTGCCAGCAGCGTACAGGGGGCCTATGAGCAGTTCTTC. Residues: CASSVQGAYEQFF.

The chain couples TRBV5-1 to TRBJ2-1; D is perhaps TRBD2 (6 bases). The CDR3 is 11 residues long. Trimming took off 7 bases at V and 7 bases at J, with 9 bases between the two ends. The V gene's germline CDR1 is SGHRS and CDR2 YFSETQ. In DNA form, the CDR3 reads TGCGCCAGCCGACGGGGGAATGAGCAGTTCTTC. Amino acids: CASRRGNEQFF.

This clone was observed once. The chain has TRBV5-4 and TRBJ2-7; D may be TRBD1 (5 bases). Trimming stripped 0 bases from V and 2 bases from J, with 12 bases between. The CDR3 has 15 residues. Germline-derived CDR1 and CDR2 are SGHNT and YYREEE (reference sequence). This chain's CDR3 is CASSLGGRVAYEQYF. The CDR3 region has the DNA TGTGCCAGCAGCTTGGGAGGCAGGGTAGCCTACGAGCAGTACTTC. The complete variable domain, with remaining parts taken from reference TRBV5-4 and TRBJ2-7, reads ETGVTQSPTHLIKTRGQQVTLRCSSQSGHNTVSWYQQALGQGPQFIFQYYREEENGRGNFPPRFSGLQFPNYSSELNVNALELDDSALYLCASSLGGRVAYEQYFGPGTRLTVT.

The V gene is TRBV2, the J gene TRBJ2-1; D is unresolved. Germline-derived CDR1 and CDR2 are SNHLY and FYNNEI. The CDR3 contains 13 residues. V gave up 0 bases and J gave up 9 bases, with 9 bases separating them. CDR3 in DNA: TGTGCCAGCAGTGAAGCCAATAGTGGTGAGCAGTTCTTC. Amino acids: CASSEANSGEQFF.

The chain joins TRBV19 to TRBJ1-1, with D uncertain. This CDR3 is built from 16 residues. Germline values: CDR1 LNHDA, CDR2 SQIVND (reference sequence). V lost 4 bases to trimming and J lost 4 bases, with 19 bases between them. The CDR3 DNA sequence: TGTGCCAGTAGTACCCGCCCTCTCCCGCCGGGCACTGAAGCTTTCTTT. Translation gives CASSTRPLPPGTEAFF.

This chain joins TRBV3-1 (or the pseudogene TRBV3-2) and TRBJ2-7; no clear D. V was cut by 2 bases and J by 3 bases, with 14 bases left in between. There are 15 residues in the CDR3. The germline V gene encodes CDR1 LGHDT and CDR2 YNNKEL (reference sequence). The CDR3 coding sequence is TGTGCCAGCAGCCAATTGATGTCACTACACTACGAGCAGTACTTC. Amino acids: CASSQLMSLHYEQYF.

This clone was found many times. The genes are TRBV15 and TRBJ2-1, with TRBD1 identical over 9 bases. With V trimmed by 0 bases and J by 2 bases, 8 bases remained unmatched. Looked up from germline, CDR1 is LNHNV and CDR2 is YYDKDF (reference sequence). The CDR3 contains 18 residues. CDR3 protein: CATSREGTGGLPYNEQFF. CDR3 nucleotides: TGTGCCACCAGCAGAGAAGGTACAGGGGGCCTCCCCTACAATGAGCAGTTCTTC.

The rearrangement uses TRBV27 and TRBJ2-2; the match to TRBD1 covers 9 bases. The germline V gene has CDR1 MNHEY and CDR2 SMNVEV (reference sequence). Trimming removed 6 bases from V and 4 bases from J; junction bases left unmatched: 9. The CDR3 is 16 amino acids. The CDR3 sequence is CASRRTGVGGTGELFF. CDR3 DNA sequence: TGTGCCAGCAGGCGGACAGGGGTGGGTGGCACCGGGGAGCTGTTTTTT.

This clone was observed a handful of times. V gene TRBV14 combines with J gene TRBJ2-1; 8 nucleotides agree with TRBD1. Trimming at V came to 5 bases and at J to 3 bases, leaving 9 bases not matched to a gene. CDR1 is SGHDN and CDR2 is FVKESK in the germline V gene. This CDR3 has 16 residues. DNA for the CDR3: TGTGCCAGCAGCTCATTAGGACAGGGATACTACAATGAGCAGTTCTTC. This codes for CASSSLGQGYYNEQFF.